This is a list of T cell receptor beta chains from one sample in a study of tumor-infiltrating lymphocytes in oesophageal squamous cell carcinoma. TCRdb fed the PCR reads into MiXCR, producing one record per CDR3 protein. Counted here are 8,000 to 13,000 distinct CDR3 sequences, 55% to 75% occurring once; the ten biggest clones make up about 30%. Input material: esophageal tumor tissue. The origin of the receptors is a female donor with esophageal squamous cell carcinoma. Each CDR3 is given with its conserved first and last residue. The order of the fields is V gene, J gene, clone size, D gene, CDR3 DNA, CDR3 protein. A D gene is named only where the DNA matches it firmly. Not every row has a clone size; where given, it reads once, few, many or a size class.

>TRBV12-3/TRBV12-4|TRBJ2-6|NA|NA
TGTGCCAGCAGTTTGACGTTCTCTGGGGCCAACGTCCTGACTTTC
CASSLTFSGANVLTF
>TRBV12-3/TRBV12-4|TRBJ2-6|few|NA
TGTGCCAGTCAGGGGCCCGGGGCCAACGTCCTGACTTTC
CASQGPGANVLTF
>TRBV7-8|TRBJ2-1|NA|TRBD2
TGTGCCAGCAGCCTCCCTAGCGGCCACAATGAGCAGTTCTTC
CASSLPSGHNEQFF
>TRBV7-8|TRBJ2-3|NA|TRBD1
TGTGCCAGCAGCGGGCGGGGACAGGGGCCTGGAGATACGCAGTATTTT
CASSGRGQGPGDTQYF
>TRBV11-2|TRBJ1-2|few|TRBD1
TGTGCCAGCAGCTTGGGGGACAGGGGGCGTAATGACTATGGCTACACCTTC
CASSLGDRGRNDYGYTF
>TRBV24-1|TRBJ2-6|NA|NA
TGTGCCACCAGTGCACCCACTGAGGCCAACGTCCTGACTTTC
CATSAPTEANVLTF
>TRBV6-1|TRBJ2-7|NA|TRBD1
TGTGCCAGCAGTGTAAACCTAGGACAGGTGTACGAGCAGTACTTC
CASSVNLGQVYEQYF
>TRBV6-1|TRBJ2-3|once|NA
TGTGCCAGCAGCAACGACCCGAACAGGGTGTGGTCCACAGATACGCAGTATTTT
CASSNDPNRVWSTDTQYF
>TRBV28|TRBJ1-2|NA|NA
TGTGCCAGCAGTCCACCCTACAGGGCGGGGAGTGGCTACACCTTC
CASSPPYRAGSGYTF
>TRBV7-2|TRBJ1-5|few|TRBD1
TGTGCCAGCAGCTTGTTCGTGACAGGGCATCAGCCCCAGCATTTT
CASSLFVTGHQPQHF
>TRBV7-6|TRBJ2-1|NA|NA
TGTGCCAGCAGCTTAGCGGCGGAATCCTACAATGAGCAGTTCTTC
CASSLAAESYNEQFF